This T cell receptor beta chain was sequenced for a study of cytomegalovirus exposure and HLA in healthy donors listed by TCRdb under 2017. Context from the whole study: In an earlier analysis of approximately 640 of the donors, 250 to 300 Gb of sequence data and 120 million or so unique TCR beta sequences from 180 million or so T cells were reported. Because of strong linkage in the cohort, five DR-DQ haplotypes were treated as single units for association and clustering. The study aimed to test whether signatures of past pathogen exposure could be identified by cataloging public T cell receptors. Donor age, sex, ethnicity and CMV serostatus were compiled together with the repertoire data. An earlier analysis of 587 of the donors applied high-throughput TCR beta sequencing to assess whether each TCR beta V gene segment acted as functional or pseudogenic. A later analysis re-analyzed previously published TCR beta repertoires from approximately 700 donors and added high-resolution HLA genotyping to study TCR occurrence patterns. Among 398 genotyped donors of the cohort, an average of about 240,000 unique TCR beta nucleotide sequences were sequenced per donor, around 20% of them non-productive. About 280 gigabases of sequencing data and about 92 million unique TCR sequences made up an early release that covered approximately 650 HLA-typed donors. Typing coverage differed by locus: A, B, C, DRB1 and DQB1 were typed in about 620-630 donors, DQA1 in 500 to 550, DPA1 in some 600, and DPB1 in around 490. The T cell repertoires of about 700 subjects were profiled by immunosequencing and related to cytomegalovirus serostatus. Every repertoire in the discovery cohort had been generated on one and the same sequencing platform. The later analysis used no new phenotypic data to find candidate immune exposures, relying instead on TCR beta sequences and their occurrence across donors. Both class I and class II loci were covered by HLA typing, at four-digit resolution. Among the approximately 420 genotyped donors, under 90% belonged to the genetic ancestry cluster associated with self-reported Caucasian donors. A later genetic analysis took genome-wide SNP genotypes for about 55% of the 666 donors and used that subset as a discovery cohort. The study combined high-throughput TCR immunosequencing, statistical association of individual TCRs with disease status, and machine learning to predict cytomegalovirus infection status. A separate validation cohort of some 130 different subjects was used in addition to the roughly 640-subject first cohort. General conclusions and limits of the study: According to a later genetic analysis, donors in an Asian-associated ancestry cluster had fewer N-insertions in productive TCRs than the approximately 670-donor mean. Because counts were too low, roughly 18 rarely observed V segments, including chromosome 9 orphons, were left out of the earlier analysis of about 500 of the donors. In vitro tests confirmed that a few of the cytomegalovirus-associated TCR beta chains recognize cytomegalovirus antigens. In a later analysis, HLA-associated TCR beta chains were found to be more clonally expanded and to have lower generation probabilities than equally common non-associated chains. According to the authors, the approach could potentially be generalized to other disease states and immunological phenotypes. In a later analysis, the rate of TCR association differed among HLA loci, with DRB1 alleles having the most associated TCRs and HLA-C alleles having the fewest. A later analysis reported that several top co-occurrence clusters appeared linked to parvovirus B19, influenza, CMV and Epstein-Barr virus. A further reported finding was that TCR beta sequences accurately predicted the HLA-A and HLA-B alleles for most subjects in the first cohort. A later analysis found that most CMV-associated TCR beta chains appeared HLA-restricted, with HLA associations seemingly driven largely by CMV exposure. When HLA alleles, especially DR and DQ, strongly co-occurred, attributing TCR associations to individual alleles was difficult. Cytomegalovirus status was reported to be diagnosed by the classifier with high specificity and sensitivity in both the original and validation cohorts. In the study, some 160 TCR beta chains were listed as associated with cytomegalovirus. An earlier analysis of 587 of the donors showed that most TCR beta V segments appeared in productive rearrangements either about 90% or about 30% of the time, which broadly matched IMGT annotations. A later analysis associated 15,000 to 20,000 TCR beta sequences with specific HLA alleles at a false discovery rate of 0.05. Correlated functional status among segregating V segments might reflect linkage disequilibrium, but an unknown experimental factor could not be ruled out. In this cohort, only TCR beta chains were sequenced, and detectable features were limited by the absence of alpha or paired-chain data. An association between a missense DCLRE1C variant and V-gene and J-gene trimming of TCR beta chains was found in a later genetic analysis and replicated in an independent cohort. The presence/absence analyses assumed that sequencing depth was roughly uniform across donors, and that assumption may not be true. Because some donors lacked HLA typing at each locus, the association tests relied only on the typed subset. A cluster of highly shared sequence variants was judged likely to represent a technical artifact of the sequencing pipeline. Some IMGT-functional V segments, including TRBV6-2 and TRBV6-3, could not be distinguished by the 87-base-pair reads and were therefore excluded. Most TCR sequences were observed very rarely across donors, whereas some public TCRs were present in many individuals. For the cohort, immune exposure information was limited to CMV serostatus.

The germline V gene provides CDR1 SGHTA and CDR2 FQGNSA. The CDR3 spans 15 residues, from the cysteine through the phenylalanine. Left in the record is the CDR3 DNA by itself, 45 bases read in frame from the first base. The cohort consisted of hundreds of healthy bone marrow donors. All cohort members were sampled while nominally healthy, although unrecorded immune exposures were likely present. The donor was CMV seronegative and belonged to the group of around 350 seronegative cohort members. A peripheral blood sample was collected from each donor, and TCR beta sequencing was performed on peripheral blood mononuclear cells. Genomic DNA extraction from the blood cell samples was performed with the Qiagen DNeasy Blood Extraction Kit. Concerning this clone: The target of this receptor is not known.

Libraries were prepared through the immunoSEQ multiplex PCR assay. For the multiplex PCR, a mixture combining 60 forward primers for TCR Vbeta segments and 13 reverse primers for TCR Jbeta segments was used. The CDR3 region of rearranged TCR beta genes was amplified from genomic DNA with a multiplex PCR assay. The amplified TCR beta libraries were sequenced on the Illumina HiSeq System as 87-base-pair reads. The original pipeline was this. In a later analysis, tens of millions of unique TCR beta chains were counted across the roughly 700 repertoires, and roughly 10 million of these chains were shared by at least two donors. Raw reads were error-corrected and collapsed into unique sequences with a nearest-neighbor algorithm that merged closely related sequences to remove PCR and sequencing errors. CDR3 sequences were aligned to IMGT reference sequences to assign V, D and J gene segments. Each retained sequence needed at least a six-nucleotide match to both a V gene segment and a J gene segment. A rearrangement was called productive if the CDR3 had no stop codons and remained in frame with V and J, and every other rearrangement was called non-productive. Following IMGT convention, CDR3 was defined as the stretch from the second conserved V-encoded cysteine up to the conserved J-encoded phenylalanine. The earlier analysis of 587 of the donors excluded sequences that lacked an unambiguous match to a single V gene segment. In an earlier analysis of about 590 of the donors, a V segment was called functional when productive rearrangements were above 56.7%, and segregating when the standard deviation between donors exceeded 5%. A statistical classification framework was built for diagnosing cytomegalovirus status from the catalog of TCR beta chain sequences. A later analysis assigned V and J genes by comparing TCR nucleotide sequences with IMGT/GENE-DB human TR gene sequences. The TCRdist pipeline was used in a later analysis to assign CDR3 sequences and most-parsimonious VDJ recombination scenarios. In a later analysis, each TCR beta chain was defined by its CDR3 amino acid sequence together with its V-gene family, and reads lacking a unique V-gene family were excluded. To address suspected cross-contamination and a sequencing artifact, a later analysis removed 592 highly shared, low-generation-probability nucleotide sequences. For each public chain, a later analysis derived a clonal expansion index from normalized ranks of inferred template counts within each repertoire. A later analysis computed generation probabilities with a VDJ recombination model fitted to out-of-frame rearrangements, and checked the results against IGoR. In a later analysis, TCR-TCR, TCR-HLA and TCR-CMV co-occurrence was scored with hypergeometric tests, and a repertoire-size bias correction was applied to TCR pairs. A later analysis estimated false discovery rates by permuting HLA or CMV assignments 20 times. In a later analysis, co-occurring TCRs were grouped using DBSCAN, and TCRdist sequence similarity was added for clustering within HLA-allele-positive subsets. For co-occurrence clustering, repertoires with fewer than 30,000 or more than 120,000 public chains were excluded, along with roughly five repertoires with anomalous nucleotide sharing. TCRdb provides this immuneACCESS table in a form limited to in-frame rearrangements. Some clones are lacking; in checked studies, under half of them reflect an unresolved V gene, and why the rest are absent is not known. V and J calls plus clone size are reproduced from that table; the DNA served to infer D and trimming. The table for this sample shows about 160,000 clones. The top ten hold 1.3% of the sample.

The receptor chain draws on TRBV7-2 and TRBJ2-5, and 13 bases in between align with TRBD2. The J call may be faulty, since TRBJ2-7 better matches the DNA end. Material for sequencing was PBMCs. The clonotype comes from a woman aged 60-70 years in good health and CMV-seronegative. In nucleotides, the sequence is TGTGCCAGCAGCTTGGGACTAGCGGGACGGTTCGAGCAGTACTTC. Its protein product is CASSLGLAGRFEQYF.